The sequence of this T cell receptor beta chain was determined in a study of cytomegalovirus exposure and HLA in healthy donors. Study-wide context: Membership in the Caucasian-associated ancestry cluster was found for 81% of roughly 400 genotyped donors. Broader study findings: TCR beta V- and J-gene trimming was later associated with a missense DCLRE1C variant. HLA restriction was apparent for most CMV-associated TCR beta chains in a later analysis.

This CDR3 spans 13 amino acids. Germline CDR1 reads SQVTM; CDR2 reads ANQGSEA. V gave up 0 bases and J gave up 10 bases, with 13 bases separating them. In regard to this clone: Its target is unknown.

The PCR had 60 Vbeta and 13 Jbeta primers. Profiling relied on immunoSEQ multiplex PCR, and the TCRdb table lists in-frame clones only, not all of them. The table includes 190,000 or so clones, under 85% detected once. Sequencing input: PBMCs. The sequence came from a middle-aged man in good health and CMV-seronegative. The chain links TRBV29-1 to TRBJ1-5; tentative D call: TRBD1 (6 bases). The CDR3 is CSVEEREGTPQHF. In DNA form, the CDR3 reads TGCAGCGTTGAAGAGAGGGAGGGGACACCCCAGCATTTT.